The subject of this entry is one T cell receptor (beta chain). Its antigen is currently unknown. It was autoimmune disease history or systemic immunosuppression that excluded patients. These data belong to a study of OX40 agonist ivuxolimab in advanced cancers. Study-level information: Partial responses were observed in three patients, of whom one had hepatocellular carcinoma and two had cutaneous melanoma.

Libraries were prepared by immunoSEQ multiplex PCR; TCRdb keeps only in-frame clonotypes and omits some of them. This table holds 15,000 to 20,000 clones, less than 85% found once. Germline loops: CDR1 SGHRS, CDR2 YFSETQ. This CDR3 has 13 amino acids. V was trimmed by 7 bases and J by 4 bases, leaving 13 bases between them. Study outcomes and limitations: Low normalized T-cell clonal expansion also characterized some of the nonresponders.

The sequence came from an adult with an advanced solid tumor such as melanoma, head and neck, liver or kidney cancer. J is TRBJ2-3 and V is TRBV5-1, with unresolved D. Here the sequenced sample was CD4+ or CD8+ T cells sorted from blood, taken in a trial of the OX40 agonist ivuxolimab. The DNA of the CDR3 is TGCGCCAGCTCGTCCCCAAACCCAGATACGCAGTATTTT. Translated: CASSSPNPDTQYF.